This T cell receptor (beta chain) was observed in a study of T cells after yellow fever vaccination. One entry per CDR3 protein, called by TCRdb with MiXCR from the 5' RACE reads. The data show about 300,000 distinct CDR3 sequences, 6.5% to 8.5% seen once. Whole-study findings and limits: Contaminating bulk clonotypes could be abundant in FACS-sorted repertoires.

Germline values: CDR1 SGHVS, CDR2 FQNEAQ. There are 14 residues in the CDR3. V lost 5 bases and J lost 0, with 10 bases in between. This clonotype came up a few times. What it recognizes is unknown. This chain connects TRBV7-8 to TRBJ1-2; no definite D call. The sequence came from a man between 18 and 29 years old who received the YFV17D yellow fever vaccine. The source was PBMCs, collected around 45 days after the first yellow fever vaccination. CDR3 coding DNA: TGTGCCAGCAGCCCCACACCGGCTAACTATGGCTACACCTTC. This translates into CASSPTPANYGYTF.